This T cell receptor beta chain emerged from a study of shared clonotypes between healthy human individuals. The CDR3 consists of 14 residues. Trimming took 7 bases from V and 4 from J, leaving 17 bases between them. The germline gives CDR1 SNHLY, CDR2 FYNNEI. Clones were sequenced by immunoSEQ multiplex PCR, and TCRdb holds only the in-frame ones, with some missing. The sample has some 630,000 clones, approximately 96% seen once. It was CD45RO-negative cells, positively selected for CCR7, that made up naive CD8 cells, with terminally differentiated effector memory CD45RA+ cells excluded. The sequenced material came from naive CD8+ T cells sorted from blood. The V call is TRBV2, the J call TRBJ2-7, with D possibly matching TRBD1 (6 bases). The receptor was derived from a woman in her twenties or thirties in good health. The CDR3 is CASKGQGRGYEQYF. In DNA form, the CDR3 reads TGTGCCAGCAAAGGTCAGGGCAGGGGTTACGAGCAGTACTTC.